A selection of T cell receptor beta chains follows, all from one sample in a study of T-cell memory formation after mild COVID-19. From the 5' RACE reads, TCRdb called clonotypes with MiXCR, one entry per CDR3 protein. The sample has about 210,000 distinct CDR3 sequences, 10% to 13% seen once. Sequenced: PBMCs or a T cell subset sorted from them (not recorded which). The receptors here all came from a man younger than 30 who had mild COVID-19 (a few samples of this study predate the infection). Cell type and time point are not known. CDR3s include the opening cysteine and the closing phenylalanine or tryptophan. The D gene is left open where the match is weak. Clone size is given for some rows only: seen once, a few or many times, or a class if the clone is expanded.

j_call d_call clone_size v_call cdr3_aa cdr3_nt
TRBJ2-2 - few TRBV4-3 CASSQVGGPTNTGELFF TGCGCCAGCAGCCAAGTGGGCGGCCCAACGAACACCGGGGAGCTGTTTTTT
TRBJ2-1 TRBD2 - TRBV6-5 CASSRPSGGYNEQFF TGTGCCAGCAGCCGACCCTCGGGGGGCTACAATGAGCAGTTCTTC
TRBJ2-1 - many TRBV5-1 CASSAGTGNRGEQFF TGCGCCAGCAGCGCTGGGACCGGGAACCGAGGAGAGCAGTTCTTC
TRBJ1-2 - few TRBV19 CASNIPGFYGYTF TGTGCCAGTAATATACCGGGATTCTATGGCTACACCTTC
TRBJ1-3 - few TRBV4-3 CASSQGPTATGNTIYF TGCGCCAGCAGCCAAGGGCCGACAGCAACTGGAAACACCATATATTTT
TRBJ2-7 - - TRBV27 CASSSGDFTGYEQYF TGTGCCAGCAGTTCCGGGGACTTCACGGGCTACGAGCAGTACTTC
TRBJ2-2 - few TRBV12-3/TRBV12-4 CASSLAPGTSNTGELFF TGTGCCAGCAGTTTAGCGCCGGGGACATCGAACACCGGGGAGCTGTTTTTT
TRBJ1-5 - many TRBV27 CASSSGQPSYQPQHF TGTGCCAGCAGTTCGGGGCAGCCATCCTATCAGCCCCAGCATTTT
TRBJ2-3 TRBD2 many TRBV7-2 CASSLAGGRADTQYF TGTGCCAGCAGCTTAGCCGGGGGGAGGGCAGATACGCAGTATTTT
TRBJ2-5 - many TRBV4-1 CASSRGLRETQYF TGCGCCAGCAGCCGAGGCCTTCGCGAGACCCAGTACTTC
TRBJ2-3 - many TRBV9 CASSATHSLPPSTDTQYF TGTGCCAGCAGCGCGACCCACAGCCTCCCCCCTAGCACAGATACGCAGTATTTT
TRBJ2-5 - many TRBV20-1 CSAKRRGGETQYF TGCAGTGCTAAGCGCCGGGGCGGGGAGACCCAGTACTTC
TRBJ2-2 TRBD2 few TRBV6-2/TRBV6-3 CASSPSRTSGVTGELFF TGTGCCAGCAGTCCCTCCCGGACTAGCGGGGTCACCGGGGAGCTGTTTTTT
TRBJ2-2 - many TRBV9 CASSVVGNTGELFF TGTGCCAGCAGCGTAGTCGGGAACACCGGGGAGCTGTTTTTT
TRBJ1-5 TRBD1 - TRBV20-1 CSAGTQGVSRQPQHF TGCAGTGCTGGCACACAGGGGGTTAGTAGACAGCCCCAGCATTTT
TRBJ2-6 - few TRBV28 CASSSGAGANVLTF TGTGCCAGCAGTTCAGGGGCTGGGGCCAACGTCCTGACTTTC
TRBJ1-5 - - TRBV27 CASSLKGGQPQHF TGTGCCAGCAGTTTAAAGGGGGGTCAGCCCCAGCATTTT
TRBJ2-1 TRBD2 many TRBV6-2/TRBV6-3 CASSYSLAEDEQFF TGTGCCAGCAGTTACTCACTAGCGGAGGATGAGCAGTTCTTC
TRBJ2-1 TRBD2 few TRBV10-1 CASSEAAGVNEQFF TGCGCCAGCAGTGAGGCCGCGGGGGTCAATGAGCAGTTCTTC
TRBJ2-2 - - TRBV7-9 CASSLGQPTNTGELFF TGTGCCAGCAGCTTAGGGCAGCCGACCAACACCGGGGAGCTGTTTTTT
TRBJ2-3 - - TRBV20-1 CSAVQGLTDTQYF TGCAGTGCCGTACAAGGACTGACAGATACGCAGTATTTT
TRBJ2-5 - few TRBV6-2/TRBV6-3 CASMVDLLQETQYF TGTGCCAGCATGGTGGACTTACTCCAAGAGACCCAGTACTTC
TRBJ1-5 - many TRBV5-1 CASSLGVQANQPQHF TGCGCCAGCAGCTTGGGGGTCCAGGCGAATCAGCCCCAGCATTTT
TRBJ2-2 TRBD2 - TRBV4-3 CASSQDFPKRGRLAGELFF TGCGCCAGCAGCCAAGATTTCCCCAAGCGGGGAAGGTTGGCCGGGGAGCTGTTTTTT
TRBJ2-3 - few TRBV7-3 CASSRLGSLVSDTQYF TGTGCCAGCAGCCGTCTAGGGTCCTTGGTGTCAGATACGCAGTATTTT
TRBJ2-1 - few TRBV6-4 CASSESYNEQFF TGTGCCAGCAGCGAGTCCTACAATGAGCAGTTCTTC
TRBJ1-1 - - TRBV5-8 CASSKTEMNTEAFF TGTGCCAGCAGCAAGACAGAAATGAACACTGAAGCTTTCTTT
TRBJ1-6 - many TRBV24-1 CATSEGKHWESPLHF TGTGCCACCAGTGAAGGCAAACACTGGGAGTCACCCCTCCACTTT
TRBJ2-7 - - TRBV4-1 CASERRSSYEQYF TGCGCCAGCGAACGTAGGAGCTCCTACGAGCAGTACTTC
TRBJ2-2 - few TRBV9 CASTLYIHGELFF TGTGCCAGCACCTTGTATATCCACGGGGAGCTGTTTTTT
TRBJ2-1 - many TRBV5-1 CASSLAGAGEQFF TGCGCCAGCAGCTTGGCGGGGGCCGGTGAGCAGTTCTTC
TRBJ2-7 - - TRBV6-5 CASSYSSGTWAYEQYF TGTGCCAGCAGTTACTCCTCCGGGACATGGGCGTACGAGCAGTACTTC
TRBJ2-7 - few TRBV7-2 CASSLGRAEQYF TGTGCCAGCAGCTTAGGGAGGGCCGAGCAGTACTTC
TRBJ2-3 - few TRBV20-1 CSASWGRGTDTQYF TGCAGTGCTAGCTGGGGTCGGGGCACAGATACGCAGTATTTT
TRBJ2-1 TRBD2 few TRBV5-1 CASSSTSVSSGNEQFF TGCGCCAGCAGCTCGACTAGCGTCTCATCAGGGAATGAGCAGTTCTTC
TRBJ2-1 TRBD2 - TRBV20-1 CSAIRGGPYDEQFF TGCAGTGCTATCCGGGGGGGGCCGTACGATGAGCAGTTCTTC
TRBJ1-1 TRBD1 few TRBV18 CASSARDRGGDTEAFF TGTGCCAGCTCAGCCCGGGACAGGGGTGGCGACACTGAAGCTTTCTTT
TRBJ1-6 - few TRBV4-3 CASSQDLQAGSSYNSPLHF TGCGCCAGCAGCCAAGATTTGCAGGCAGGGAGCTCCTATAATTCACCCCTCCACTTT
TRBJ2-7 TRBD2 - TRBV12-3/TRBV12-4 CASRVAGGPLGEQYF TGTGCCAGCAGGGTAGCGGGGGGCCCCCTCGGCGAGCAGTACTTC
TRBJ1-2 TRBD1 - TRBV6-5 CASSRQGGEKNYGYTF TGTGCCAGCAGTCGGCAGGGGGGAGAAAAGAACTATGGCTACACCTTC
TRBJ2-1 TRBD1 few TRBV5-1 CASSFEGAGANQFF TGCGCCAGCAGCTTTGAGGGGGCAGGGGCTAATCAGTTCTTC
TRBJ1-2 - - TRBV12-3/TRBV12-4 CASSFARDTSGYTF TGTGCCAGCAGTTTTGCTCGGGACACGAGTGGCTACACCTTC
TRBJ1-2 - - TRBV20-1 CSATDNYGYTF TGCAGTGCTACCGACAACTATGGCTACACCTTC
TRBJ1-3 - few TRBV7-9 CALSDQLQRPGNTIYF TGTGCCCTCAGCGATCAGCTCCAAAGGCCCGGAAACACCATATATTTT
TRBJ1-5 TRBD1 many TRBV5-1 CASSPGQGSQPQHF TGCGCCAGCAGCCCGGGACAGGGTAGTCAGCCCCAGCATTTT